These 17 T cell receptor beta chains were all obtained from the same sample, sequenced in a study of T-cell memory formation after mild COVID-19. MiXCR, run by TCRdb on the 5' RACE reads, gives a single entry per CDR3 protein. The sample holds about 250,000 distinct CDR3 sequences, roughly 15% seen once. The sample comprised PBMCs or a T cell subset sorted from them (not recorded which). The receptors originated from an adult woman who had mild COVID-19 (a few samples of this study predate the infection). Cell type and time point are not known.

The chain employs TRBV4-2 and TRBJ2-1, with 9 bases fitting TRBD2. CDR1 is LGHNA and CDR2 is YNFKEQ in the germline V gene. Germline trimming cut 0 bases from V and 7 bases from J; bases unmatched to any gene: 13. There are 18 residues in the CDR3. The CDR3 loop is CASSQDSLAGGPGNEQFF. The CDR3, as DNA: TGTGCCAGCAGCCAAGATTCCCTTGCGGGAGGGCCAGGGAATGAGCAGTTCTTC.

V and J are TRBV5-1 and TRBJ1-2, with a possible D match to TRBD1 (5 bases). The CDR3 sequence is 13 residues long. V lost 2 bases and J 8 bases, leaving 13 bases between the germline ends. Germline V gene data show CDR1 as SGHRS and CDR2 as YFSETQ. For the CDR3, the DNA is TGCGCCAGCAGCTTAGGGCAGGGTTCGGGCTACACCTTC. It yields the protein CASSLGQGSGYTF.

This clonotype was seen more than once but under ten times. The rearrangement joins TRBV7-2 to TRBJ1-2; TRBD1 is a possible D gene (6 bases). The V gene's germline CDR1 is SGHTA and CDR2 FQGNSA. Between the trimmed V and J ends, which lost 3 bases and 8 bases, there was a span of 13 bases. The CDR3 covers 13 residues. The CDR3 DNA sequence: TGTGCCAGCAGCTTCCGGGACATTCGAGGCTACACCTTC. Translation: CASSFRDIRGYTF.

This clonotype has more than one count but fewer than ten. This chain joins TRBV9 and TRBJ2-7, with unresolved D. Germline V gives CDR1 SGDLS, CDR2 YYNGEE. The germline V and J ends were trimmed by 4 bases and 0 bases, with 11 bases remaining between them. There are 14 residues in the CDR3. CDR3 DNA sequence: TGTGCCAGCAGCCTAGACCATAGCTCCTACGAGCAGTACTTC. This translates into CASSLDHSSYEQYF. Looking up the rest from reference TRBV9 and TRBJ2-7 gives the full variable domain: DSGVTQTPKHLITATGQRVTLRCSPRSGDLSVYWYQQSLDQGLQFLIQYYNGEERAKGNILERFSAQQFPDLHSELNLSSLELGDSALYFCASSLDHSSYEQYFGPGTRLTVT.

The sample holds a few counts of this clonotype. The rearrangement uses TRBV12-3 or TRBV12-4 and TRBJ2-7; 8 nucleotides agree with TRBD2. The CDR3 length is 14 residues. Trimming took 4 bases from V and 6 from J; bases not matched to a gene: 8. Here the CDR3 reads CASSSLAGPREQYF. The CDR3, as DNA: TGTGCCAGCAGTTCTCTAGCGGGCCCGCGCGAGCAGTACTTC.

This clonotype came up a few times. The rearrangement joins TRBV6-2 or TRBV6-3 to TRBJ1-3; 7 bases line up with TRBD1. Germline CDR1 is MNHEY and CDR2 is SVGEGT. V lost 5 bases to trimming and J lost 0 bases; unmatched junction nucleotides: 7. There are 16 residues in the CDR3. CDR3 amino acids: CASSMGTASSGNTIYF. As DNA, the CDR3 is TGTGCCAGCAGTATGGGGACAGCCAGCTCTGGAAACACCATATATTTT.

The gene calls are TRBV24-1 and TRBJ2-5; D perhaps matches TRBD1 (5 bases). This CDR3 has 15 amino acids. Germline-derived CDR1 and CDR2 are KGHDR and SFDVKD. The V and J ends lost 4 bases and 0 bases respectively, with 11 bases between them. For the CDR3, the DNA is TGTGCCACCAGTGACCCGAAGGGGTACCAAGAGACCCAGTACTTC. Residues: CATSDPKGYQETQYF.

A few counts support this clonotype. This chain uses TRBV7-8 with TRBJ2-7, with a weak D call TRBD2 (5 bases). The V gene's germline CDR1 is SGHVS and CDR2 FQNEAQ. The CDR3 covers 12 residues. Trimming cost V 5 bases and J 9 bases, with 14 bases left between them. The CDR3 reads CASSPQLDRQYF. In nucleotides, the CDR3 is TGTGCCAGCAGCCCGCAACTAGATAGGCAGTACTTC.

This clonotype was detected only a few times. The rearrangement links TRBV11-3 to TRBJ2-3, with TRBD2 matching 15 bases. This CDR3 region has 18 residues. The trim removed 5 bases at V and 1 base at J, leaving 7 bases unmatched. Per germline, CDR1 SGHNT and CDR2 YENEEA. This chain's CDR3 is CASSASGLAGGGTDTQYF. The CDR3 DNA reads as TGTGCCAGCAGCGCCTCGGGACTAGCGGGAGGCGGCACAGATACGCAGTATTTT. The whole variable domain, remainder taken from reference TRBV11-3 and TRBJ2-3, is EAGVVQSPRYKIIEKKQPVAFWCNPISGHNTLYWYLQNLGQGPELLIRYENEEAVDDSQLPKDRFSAERLKGVDSTLKIQPAELGDSAVYLCASSASGLAGGGTDTQYFGPGTRLTVL.

This clonotype was counted at least ten times. The chain carries TRBV20-1 and TRBJ2-3; D might be TRBD1 (6 bases). The CDR3 has 14 residues. CDR1 is DFQATT and CDR2 is SNEGSKA in the germline V gene (reference sequence). Trimming cost V 4 bases and J 2 bases, with 13 bases left between them. The CDR3 bases are TGCAGTGCTACCAAACAGGGTTCCACAGATACGCAGTATTTT. Translation gives CSATKQGSTDTQYF.

This chain joins TRBV12-3 or TRBV12-4 and TRBJ1-3; TRBD1 aligns across 9 bases. Trimming cost V 3 bases and J 3 bases; bases outside gene matches: 6. The CDR3 covers 16 residues. The CDR3 sequence: CASSLGTGLRGNTIYF. The CDR3 bases are TGTGCCAGCAGTTTGGGGACAGGGCTGCGTGGAAACACCATATATTTT.

The sample holds a few counts of this clonotype. J is TRBJ1-3 and V is TRBV19; perhaps TRBD1 as D (6 bases). The germline V gene has CDR1 LNHDA and CDR2 SQIVND (reference sequence). The CDR3 totals 15 residues. The ends were cut back, 6 bases at V and 7 bases at J, with 19 bases in the middle. The CDR3 sequence: CASRTSGGIGNTIYF. The CDR3 DNA reads as TGTGCCAGTAGAACTTCGGGGGGCATCGGGAACACCATATATTTT.

The chain uses TRBV3-1 and TRBJ2-3; the D gene is possibly TRBD2 (6 bases). V was trimmed by 2 bases and J by 0 bases, leaving 9 bases between them. The CDR3 has 15 amino acids. In germline, CDR1 is LGHDT, CDR2 YNNKEL (reference sequence). CDR3 DNA: TGTGCCAGCAGCCAACGGGGGACTAGCACAGATACGCAGTATTTT. Its translation: CASSQRGTSTDTQYF.

This clonotype was observed a few times. V and J are TRBV7-2 and TRBJ2-7; no clear D. V was cut by 5 bases and J by 7 bases, with 18 bases left in between. Germline values: CDR1 SGHTA, CDR2 FQGNSA. The CDR3 covers 14 residues. CDR3 amino acids: CASSPRLVYLEQYF. Here the CDR3 DNA reads TGTGCCAGCAGCCCCCGGCTAGTTTATTTGGAGCAGTACTTC.

The chain joins TRBV20-1 to TRBJ1-5; 10 positions match TRBD1. V shed 2 bases and J 6 bases; nucleotides not matched to a gene: 4. The germline V gene has CDR1 DFQATT and CDR2 SNEGSKA (reference sequence). This CDR3 comprises 14 residues. The CDR3 sequence: CSARLDRGGQPQHF. The CDR3 nucleotides are TGCAGTGCTAGACTGGACAGGGGGGGTCAGCCCCAGCATTTT.

In its sample, this clonotype was seen many times. The rearrangement uses TRBV20-1 and TRBJ2-2, with D unresolved. CDR3 length: 16 amino acids. V was pared by 3 bases and J by 4 bases, with 18 bases between. Per germline, CDR1 DFQATT and CDR2 SNEGSKA (reference sequence). CDR3 residues: CSARAQQFSGTGELFF. The CDR3, as DNA: TGCAGTGCTAGGGCCCAACAGTTCTCTGGCACCGGGGAGCTGTTTTTT.

This clonotype was counted a few times. The gene calls are TRBV12-3 or TRBV12-4 and TRBJ2-7; the D gene could be TRBD1 or TRBD2 (7 bases each). The V gene lost 5 bases and the J gene lost 4 bases, with 24 bases spanning the gap. The CDR3 totals 17 residues. CDR3 DNA sequence: TGTGCCAGCAGTGCCTTGCCTGACAGGGAGGGGTGGTACGAGCAGTACTTC. It encodes CASSALPDREGWYEQYF.